This T cell receptor beta chain was captured in a study of Ad26.COV2.S vaccination and SARS-CoV-2 variants. This table comes from immunoSEQ multiplex PCR, and its TCRdb copy is limited to in-frame clones, with some not included. The sample lists approximately 150,000 clones, roughly 90% occurring once. Study-wide points: Participants in the vaccine arm had higher spike-specific TCR breadth; placebo recipients had lower. From the TCR breadth and depth analyses, total T cell responses may have been underestimated.

Note on this clone: Its antigen is unknown.

The input for sequencing was peripheral blood, taken after recovery from COVID-19. The TCR was taken from a human donor who had recovered from COVID-19.

The CDR3 protein is CAISVSGESETQYF. In nucleotides, the CDR3 is TGTGCCATCAGTGTGAGCGGGGAGTCAGAGACCCAGTACTTC. V usage is TRBV10-3 and J usage is TRBJ2-5; 7 bases line up with TRBD2. Germline lookup yields CDR1 ENHRY and CDR2 SYGVKD. J lost 4 bases, V lost 4 bases, and 6 bases had no gene match. The CDR3 covers 14 residues.